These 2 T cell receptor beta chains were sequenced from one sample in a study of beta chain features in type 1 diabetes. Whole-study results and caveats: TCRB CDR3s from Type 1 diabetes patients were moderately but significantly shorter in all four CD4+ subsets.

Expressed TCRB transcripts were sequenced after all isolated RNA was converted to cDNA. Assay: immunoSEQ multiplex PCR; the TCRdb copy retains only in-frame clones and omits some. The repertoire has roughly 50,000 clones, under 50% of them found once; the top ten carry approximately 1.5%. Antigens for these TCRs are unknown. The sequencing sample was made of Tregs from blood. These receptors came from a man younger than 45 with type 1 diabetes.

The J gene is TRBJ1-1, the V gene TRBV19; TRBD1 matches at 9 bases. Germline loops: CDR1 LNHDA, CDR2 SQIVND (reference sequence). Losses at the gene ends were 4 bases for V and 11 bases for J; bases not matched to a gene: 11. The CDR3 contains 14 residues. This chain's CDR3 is CASSRSGQGGVAFF. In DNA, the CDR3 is TGTGCCAGTAGTAGATCGGGACAGGGAGGTGTGGCTTTCTTT. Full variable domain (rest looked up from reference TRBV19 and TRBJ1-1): DGGITQSPKYLFRKEGQNVTLSCEQNLNHDAMYWYRQDPGQGLRLIYYSQIVNDFQKGDIAEGYSVSREKKESFPLTVTSAQKNPTAFYLCASSRSGQGGVAFFGQGTRLTVV.

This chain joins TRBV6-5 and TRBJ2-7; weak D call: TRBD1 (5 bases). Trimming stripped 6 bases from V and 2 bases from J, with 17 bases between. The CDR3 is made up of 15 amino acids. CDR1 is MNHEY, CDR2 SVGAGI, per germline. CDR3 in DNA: TGTGCCAGCAGGTCTACCTTGGACAACACCTACGAGCAGTACTTC. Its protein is CASRSTLDNTYEQYF.